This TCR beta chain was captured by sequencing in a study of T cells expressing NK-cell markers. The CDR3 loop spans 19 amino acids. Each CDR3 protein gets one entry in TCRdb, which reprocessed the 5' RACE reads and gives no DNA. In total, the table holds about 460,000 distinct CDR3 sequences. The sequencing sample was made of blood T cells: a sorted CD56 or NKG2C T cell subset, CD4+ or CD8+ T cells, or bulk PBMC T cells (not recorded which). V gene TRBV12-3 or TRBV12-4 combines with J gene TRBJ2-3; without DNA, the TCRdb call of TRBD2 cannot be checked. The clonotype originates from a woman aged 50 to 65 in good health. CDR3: CASSPWLAGGFGSTDTQYF.